This TCR beta chain appears in the sequencing data of a study of cytomegalovirus exposure and HLA in healthy donors. Study-wide results and limits: The study labeled more than 150 TCR beta chains cytomegalovirus-associated.

Here immunoSEQ multiplex PCR was the method, and the copy in TCRdb shows in-frame clones only, minus some. The sample gives 200,000 to 300,000 clones, 87% of which show up once; about 2.8% is in the top ten. This clone was detected once. Its specificity is unknown. This CDR3 spans 17 amino acids. Trimming took off 2 bases at V and 5 bases at J, with 18 bases between the two ends. Germline CDR1 and CDR2: ENHRY and SYGVKD. J is TRBJ2-2 and V is TRBV10-3; maybe TRBD2 (6 bases). Material for sequencing was PBMCs. The sequence was collected from a young man in good health and CMV-seronegative. The CDR3: CAISEEIWRELTGELFF. CDR3 nucleotide sequence: TGTGCCATCAGTGAGGAAATCTGGAGGGAGTTGACCGGGGAGCTGTTTTTT.